Below are 2 T cell receptor beta chains sequenced from a single sample in a study of T cell repertoires and HLA-DP antigens. Their specific antigens are unknown. Some clones are missing from TCRdb's copy, which holds only in-frame ones; the method was immunoSEQ multiplex PCR. This table has fewer than 95,000 clones, approximately 89% appearing once. Sequencing was carried out using CD4+ T cells from PBMCs. All receptors derive from a man aged 45-65 years in good health and CMV-seronegative.

The chain recombines TRBV28 with TRBJ2-6; D tentatively fits TRBD1 or TRBD2 (5 bases each). This CDR3 spans 17 amino acids. V lost 6 bases, J lost 4 bases, and 19 bases lay in between. Germline CDR1 reads MDHEN; CDR2 reads SYDVKM. For the CDR3, the DNA is TGTGCCAGCAGACCTTCCGGGACCCCGCTCGGGGCCAACGTCCTGACTTTC. Encoded protein: CASRPSGTPLGANVLTF.

The chain employs TRBV11-3 and TRBJ2-6, with D uncertain. CDR1 is SGHNT, CDR2 YENEEA, per germline. Deletions cut 1 base from V and 4 bases from J, with 11 bases between. This CDR3 is built from 16 residues. CDR3 residues: CASSLVVSTGANVLTF. The CDR3, as DNA: TGTGCCAGCAGCTTAGTGGTTTCAACAGGGGCCAACGTCCTGACTTTC.